Listed below are T cell receptor beta chains from one sample, sequenced in a study of human T cells and chemical hapten exposure. TCRdb re-called the RACE reads through MiXCR, storing one row per CDR3 protein. The repertoire consists of about 54,000 distinct CDR3 sequences, with just under 10% occurring once and the leading ten covering approximately 1.7%. The specimen comprised whole blood, sampled in connection with sensitization to the hapten diphenylcyclopropenone (DPC). All receptors derive from a woman aged 45 to 65 with alopecia areata. Some clones in this sample may be carry-over from other donors' samples. The CDR3 runs from the conserved cysteine through the conserved F or W. A D gene is named only where the DNA matches it firmly. Clone size is shown for a subset of rows, as once, few, many or a class of expanded clone.

CDR3	DNA	J	size	V	D
CASSLGGNEQFF	TGTGCCAGCAGTTTGGGGGGCAATGAGCAGTTCTTC	TRBJ2-1	few	TRBV12-3/TRBV12-4	-
CSARLANYNEQFF	TGCAGTGCTAGACTAGCGAATTACAATGAGCAGTTCTTC	TRBJ2-1	few	TRBV20-1	-
CASSRQGTSHGYTF	TGTGCCAGCAGTCGACAGGGGACGTCCCATGGCTACACCTTC	TRBJ1-2	medium-sized	TRBV6-2/TRBV6-3	TRBD1
CSVDGGSIYEQYF	TGCAGCGTTGACGGGGGGTCAATCTACGAGCAGTACTTC	TRBJ2-7	once	TRBV29-1	TRBD2
CSATDPRSTDTQYF	TGCAGTGCTACAGACCCGCGCAGCACAGATACGCAGTATTTT	TRBJ2-3	many	TRBV20-1	-
CASSPQGWDEQFF	TGTGCCAGCAGCCCCCAGGGATGGGATGAGCAGTTCTTC	TRBJ2-1	-	TRBV7-2	-
CASSGGGQGNQPQHF	TGTGCCAGCAGTGGCGGAGGACAGGGCAATCAGCCCCAGCATTTT	TRBJ1-5	few	TRBV6-2/TRBV6-3	TRBD1
CASSLFTSGHNEQFF	TGTGCCAGCAGTCTATTCACTAGCGGTCACAATGAGCAGTTCTTC	TRBJ2-1	-	TRBV7-8	TRBD2
CASSLQKVGLATQYF	TGTGCCAGCAGTTTACAGAAGGTGGGACTAGCGACGCAGTATTTT	TRBJ2-3	few	TRBV27	TRBD2
CSAGQGATSYEQYF	TGCAGTGCTGGACAGGGGGCTACTTCCTACGAGCAGTACTTC	TRBJ2-7	-	TRBV20-1	TRBD1
CASSGGQSTTYQETQYF	TGTGCCAGCAGTGGAGGACAGTCAACGACATACCAAGAGACCCAGTACTTC	TRBJ2-5	many	TRBV25-1	-
CASSLEISKSPLHF	TGTGCCAGCAGCTTGGAGATTTCGAAGTCACCCCTCCACTTT	TRBJ1-6	-	TRBV7-9	-
CASSPSFPHEDTQYF	TGTGCCAGCAGCCCCTCCTTCCCACATGAGGATACGCAGTATTTT	TRBJ2-3	-	TRBV6-6	-
CASSPGTGTETQYF	TGTGCCAGCTCACCAGGGACAGGGACGGAGACCCAGTACTTC	TRBJ2-5	many	TRBV18	TRBD1
CASSSGQWDTEAFF	TGTGCCAGCAGTTCGGGACAGTGGGACACTGAAGCTTTCTTT	TRBJ1-1	few	TRBV28	TRBD1
CASKGQSNQPQHF	TGTGCCAGCAAAGGACAGAGCAATCAGCCCCAGCATTTT	TRBJ1-5	many	TRBV2	-
CASSQYQGQAFF	TGTGCCAGCAGCCAATACCAGGGGCAAGCTTTCTTT	TRBJ1-1	many	TRBV3-1	-
CSVARDRGDGYTF	TGCAGCGTTGCCAGGGACAGGGGAGATGGCTACACCTTC	TRBJ1-2	-	TRBV29-1	TRBD1
CASSSHHPNTEAFF	TGCGCCAGCAGCTCCCATCATCCGAACACTGAAGCTTTCTTT	TRBJ1-1	many	TRBV5-1	-
CASSFRQGREKLFF	TGTGCCAGCAGTTTCCGACAGGGCCGGGAAAAACTGTTTTTT	TRBJ1-4	many	TRBV28	TRBD1
CASSPKADLDTQYF	TGTGCCAGCAGCCCCAAGGCAGATTTAGATACGCAGTATTTT	TRBJ2-3	-	TRBV11-2	-
CASSPARENEQFF	TGTGCCAGCTCACCGGCTAGGGAAAATGAGCAGTTCTTC	TRBJ2-1	few	TRBV18	-
CASSYAVRERTEAFF	TGTGCCAGCAGTTACGCGGTCCGTGAGAGGACTGAAGCTTTCTTT	TRBJ1-1	many	TRBV6-2/TRBV6-3	-
CASSQVVSRGRFTEAFF	TGTGCCAGCAGCCAGGTAGTAAGTCGGGGTCGGTTCACTGAAGCTTTCTTT	TRBJ1-1	many	TRBV3-1	-
CASSHYTNYNEQFF	TGTGCCAGCAGCCATTACACTAACTACAATGAGCAGTTCTTC	TRBJ2-1	few	TRBV3-1	-
CASSFDIRNEQYF	TGTGCCAGCAGTTTTGACATTCGAAACGAGCAGTACTTC	TRBJ2-7	many	TRBV12-3/TRBV12-4	-
CASSQSGQPQHF	TGTGCCAGCAGTCAATCCGGTCAGCCCCAGCATTTT	TRBJ1-5	-	TRBV28	-
CASSYSLQMQFF	TGTGCCAGCAGTTACTCCCTACAAATGCAGTTCTTC	TRBJ2-1	-	TRBV6-2/TRBV6-3	-
CASSLMGGKELFF	TGTGCCAGCAGTTTGATGGGGGGGAAGGAGCTGTTTTTT	TRBJ2-2	few	TRBV12-3/TRBV12-4	TRBD2
CASSGRTGAYSNQPQHF	TGTGCCAGCAGTGGAAGGACAGGGGCCTATAGCAATCAGCCCCAGCATTTT	TRBJ1-5	many	TRBV6-1	TRBD1
CASKPDWGYTF	TGCGCCAGCAAACCGGACTGGGGCTACACCTTC	TRBJ1-2	many	TRBV10-2	-
CASSPTDRGRTDTQYF	TGTGCCAGCAGCCCAACTGACAGGGGGCGAACAGATACGCAGTATTTT	TRBJ2-3	few	TRBV11-3	TRBD1
CASSERQGVEDTQYF	TGTGCCAGCAGTGAGAGACAGGGGGTGGAAGATACGCAGTATTTT	TRBJ2-3	-	TRBV25-1	TRBD1
CAISQQGGGELFF	TGTGCCATCAGTCAACAGGGTGGCGGGGAGCTGTTTTTT	TRBJ2-2	-	TRBV10-3	-
CASSLSSGRAGELFF	TGTGCCAGCAGCTTAAGCAGCGGGAGGGCCGGGGAGCTGTTTTTT	TRBJ2-2	many	TRBV7-2	TRBD2
CASSLGLAGGTDTQYF	TGTGCCAGCAGCCTTGGACTAGCGGGAGGCACAGATACGCAGTATTTT	TRBJ2-3	few	TRBV7-9	TRBD2